What follows is one T cell receptor (beta chain) and its context. TCRdb re-called the PCR reads with MiXCR. The top ten clones hold nearly 10% of a sample with around 40,000 clones, roughly 27% of them seen once. Between the trimmed V and J ends, which lost 4 bases and 3 bases, there was a span of 13 bases. Germline-derived CDR1 and CDR2 are LGHNA and YSLEER. The CDR3 runs to 15 residues. This entry is derived from a study of metastatic and nonmetastatic thyroid tumors. The overall study: Across peripheral blood and tumor or nodule tissue samples taken from malignant and benign thyroid patients, the repertoires were compared with one another.

Each patient came to thyroid surgery without any prior treatment (of any kind). The chain links TRBV4-3 to TRBJ1-5, with D uncertain. The TCR was taken from a female donor with papillary thyroid cancer or a benign thyroid nodule (not recorded which). Some clones in this sample may be carry-over from other donors' samples. The sequenced sample was blood. The CDR3 sequence is CASSREAVDNQPQHF. The DNA for the CDR3 is TGCGCCAGCAGCCGAGAGGCGGTGGACAATCAGCCCCAGCATTTT.